These T cell receptor beta chains were read from a single sample in a study of blood T cell repertoires in COVID-19. The method was immunoSEQ multiplex PCR; TCRdb's version includes in-frame clones alone and lacks a portion of them. The data show approximately 120,000 clones, 75% to 90% seen once. Sequencing was performed on peripheral blood. These receptor sequences come from an elderly woman with COVID-19, enrolled during active disease. Both conserved end residues are part of each CDR3. Fields, in order: V gene, clone size, J gene, D gene, CDR3 DNA, CDR3 protein. The D gene is left open where the match is weak. Part of the rows lack a size; the others show once, few, many or a class for expanded clones.

TRBV14	NA	TRBJ1-1	NA	TGTGCCAGCAGCCAATGGGAGGGAACTGAAGCTTTCTTT	CASSQWEGTEAFF
TRBV2	NA	TRBJ1-1	TRBD1	TGTGCCAGCCACAGGGGAATGAACACTGAAGCTTTCTTT	CASHRGMNTEAFF
TRBV27	once	TRBJ1-2	NA	TGTGCCAGCAGTTTAGCGGGCAGCCGCTATGGCTACACCTTC	CASSLAGSRYGYTF
TRBV28	NA	TRBJ1-6	NA	TGTGCCAGCAGTTCAAACGTCGGGCAGGGGACTAATTCACCCCTCCACTTT	CASSSNVGQGTNSPLHF
TRBV4-2	NA	TRBJ2-1	TRBD2	TGTGCCAGCAGCCAAGAGGGCGGGAGGGCCTACAATGAGCAGTTCTTC	CASSQEGGRAYNEQFF
TRBV30	NA	TRBJ1-1	NA	TGTGCCTGGAGCGTAGTTGCGGGCGACACTGAAGCTTTCTTT	CAWSVVAGDTEAFF
TRBV7-9	NA	TRBJ2-3	NA	TGTGCCAGCAGCTCGGGAAGCACAGATACGCAGTATTTT	CASSSGSTDTQYF
TRBV10-3	NA	TRBJ2-2	TRBD2	TGTGCCATCAGTGAAGGGAGGGACACCGGGGAGCTGTTTTTT	CAISEGRDTGELFF
TRBV5-1	NA	TRBJ2-7	TRBD2	TGCGCCAGCAGCTTAATCCCACTAGCGGGAGGATCTCCTACGAGGCAGTACTTC	CASSLIPLAGGSPTRQYF
TRBV28	NA	TRBJ1-4	TRBD1	TGTGCCAGCAGTGTTCGTTCTTCGGGACAGCTTTTT	CASSVRSSGQLF
TRBV6-5	NA	TRBJ1-1	NA	TGTGCCAGCTGGAGCGTGATCGGTGCAGCTTTCTTT	CASWSVIGAAFF
TRBV28	NA	TRBJ1-5	NA	TGTGCCAGCAGGATCGAATACAGCAGCAATCAGCCCCAGCATTTT	CASRIEYSSNQPQHF
TRBV27	NA	TRBJ2-7	NA	TGTGCCAGCAGTTTTATGGGAGGCGAGCAGTACTTC	CASSFMGGEQYF